These 27 T cell receptor beta chains share one sample of origin, sequenced in a study of identical twins. MiXCR was run by TCRdb on the 5' RACE reads, yielding one entry per CDR3 protein. The sample contains around 340,000 distinct CDR3 sequences, roughly 9% of which appear only once. Specimen: naive T cells sorted from blood. All receptors come from a woman between 45 and 65 years old in good health.

The rearrangement uses TRBV6-5 and TRBJ1-6; 7 positions agree with TRBD1. CDR3 length equals 14 residues. Germline V gene lookup returns CDR1 MNHEY and CDR2 SVGAGI. J was trimmed by 6 bases and V by 6 bases; bases with no gene match: 5. CDR3 protein: CASRTGQINSPLHF. Here the CDR3 DNA reads TGTGCCAGCAGAACGGGACAGATTAATTCACCCCTCCACTTT.

Regarding this clonotype: The limits of the CDR3 on the DNA are not certain, so only TCRdb's listed CDR3 is given. This chain connects TRBV21-1 to TRBJ2-7. TRBV21-1 is reported as a pseudogene. The CDR3 sequence runs 11 residues, both termini included. CDR3 sequence reads: CAREYNCEQYV.

On this clonotype: This clone may be a read error of a much larger clone one base away. This rearrangement joins TRBV20-1 to TRBJ2-3, with a tentative D call TRBD2 (5 bases). The CDR3 spans 16 residues. From germline, CDR1 is DFQATT and CDR2 SNEGSKA (reference sequence). The V end lost 3 bases, the J end lost 3 bases, and 19 bases lay between the germline ends. The CDR3 DNA reads as TGCAGTGCTAGTAGGAGGTTCCGGCCTCCGACAGATACGCAGTATTTT. Translating gives CSASRRFRPPTDTQYF.

The chain couples TRBV7-3 to TRBJ2-5, with 7 bases fitting TRBD2. Germline CDR1 and CDR2: SGHTA and FQGTGA. The CDR3 runs to 13 residues. Trimming at V came to 8 bases and at J to 5 bases, leaving 8 bases not matched to a gene. CDR3 protein: CASGASGTETQYF. The DNA for the CDR3 is TGTGCCAGCGGAGCAAGCGGGACCGAGACCCAGTACTTC.

This clonotype was seen at least ten times. The chain carries TRBV10-3 and TRBJ2-1; D is perhaps TRBD2 (5 bases). Deletions cut 7 bases from V and 8 bases from J, with 15 bases between. The CDR3 runs to 13 residues. Germline V CDR1 and CDR2: ENHRY, SYGVKD. CDR3 loop: CAITRAGNDEQFF. The DNA of the CDR3 is TGTGCCATCACTCGCGCCGGGAACGATGAGCAGTTCTTC.

The table lists this clonotype with a few counts. The J gene is TRBJ1-2, the V gene TRBV6-2 or TRBV6-3, with a tentative D call TRBD1 (5 bases). The CDR3 is 15 residues long. CDR1 is MNHEY, CDR2 SVGEGT, per germline. V lost 0 bases, J lost 3 bases, and 11 bases lay in between. The CDR3 coding sequence is TGTGCCAGCAGTTACTCGAAAGGCAGGGACTATGGCTACACCTTC. This codes for CASSYSKGRDYGYTF.

This sequence joins TRBV20-1 and TRBJ2-3; D is unresolved. V lost 6 bases and J 0 bases, leaving 7 bases between the germline ends. The germline CDR1 and CDR2 sequences are DFQATT and SNEGSKA (reference sequence). The CDR3 consists of 12 residues. The DNA of the CDR3 is TGCAGTGCACTTACTAGCACAGATACGCAGTATTTT. Its translation is CSALTSTDTQYF.

The CDR3 loop reads CSAMSGSSGRSVVGYEQYF. CDR3 nucleotides: TGCAGTGCTATGTCGGGGTCTAGCGGGAGGAGTGTGGTGGGCTACGAGCAGTACTTC. The chain couples TRBV20-1 to TRBJ2-7; 11 positions match TRBD2. Germline V gives CDR1 DFQATT, CDR2 SNEGSKA (reference sequence). CDR3 length: 19 residues. Trimming took 4 bases from V and 3 from J; bases not matched to a gene: 20.

Only a few counts were recorded for this clonotype. This rearrangement joins TRBV29-1 to TRBJ2-5; D remains unclear. The length of the CDR3 is 12 residues. Germline lookup yields CDR1 SQVTM and CDR2 ANQGSEA. Trimming took off 4 bases at V and 5 bases at J, with 11 bases between the two ends. Here the CDR3 reads CSVVAVLETQYF. The CDR3 nucleotides are TGCAGCGTTGTTGCGGTACTTGAGACCCAGTACTTC. Variable domain in full (rest from reference TRBV29-1 and TRBJ2-5): SAVISQKPSRDICQRGTSLTIQCQVDSQVTMMFWYRQQPGQSLTLIATANQGSEATYESGFVIDKFPISRPNLTFSTLTVSNMSPEDSSIYLCSVVAVLETQYFGPGTRLLVL.

This chain links TRBV6-1 with TRBJ1-2; no reliable D call. The CDR3 covers 12 residues. The germline V gene encodes CDR1 MNHNS and CDR2 SASEGT. With 2 bases removed from V and 8 bases from J, the gap between germline ends came to 9 bases. In DNA, the CDR3 is TGTGCCAGCAGTGAATACCCGGAGGGCTACACCTTC. It is translated as CASSEYPEGYTF.

This clonotype was observed a handful of times. V gene TRBV20-1 combines with J gene TRBJ2-5, with a tentative D call TRBD2 (6 bases). The CDR3 covers 16 residues. Germline assignment: CDR1 DFQATT and CDR2 SNEGSKA (reference sequence). Trimming stripped 2 bases from V and 7 bases from J, with 23 bases between. The chain's CDR3 is CSARPSELAVRGTQYF. The CDR3 DNA follows: TGCAGTGCTAGACCATCGGAGTTAGCGGTCCGGGGGACCCAGTACTTC.

This clonotype has only a few counts. The rearrangement links TRBV7-9 to TRBJ2-1; perhaps TRBD2 as D (5 bases). The V end lost 1 base, the J end lost 4 bases, and 11 bases lay between the germline ends. The CDR3 spans 15 residues. CDR1 is SEHNR, CDR2 FQNEAQ, per germline (reference sequence). The CDR3 region has the DNA TGTGCCAGCAGCTTAGACGCAGCGGCATACAATGAGCAGTTCTTC. Its translation is CASSLDAAAYNEQFF.

The J gene is TRBJ2-7, the V gene TRBV5-1; 8 bases agree with TRBD2. Germline CDR1 reads SGHRS; CDR2 reads YFSETQ. This CDR3 has 14 amino acids. The V segment lost 5 bases and the J segment 3 bases; nucleotides outside the gene matches: 7. The CDR3 is CASRSPGRDYEQYF. The CDR3 nucleotides are TGCGCCAGCAGATCACCCGGGAGGGACTACGAGCAGTACTTC.

This clonotype was seen a handful of times. The rearrangement links TRBV24-1 to TRBJ2-1, with TRBD2 identical over 13 bases. J lost 7 bases, V lost 3 bases, and 5 bases had no gene match. The CDR3 totals 16 residues. Per the germline V gene, CDR1 is KGHDR and CDR2 is SFDVKD. The CDR3 here is CATSDPGTSGINEQFF. DNA for the CDR3: TGTGCCACCAGTGATCCCGGGACTAGCGGGATAAATGAGCAGTTCTTC.

The chain links TRBV5-1 to TRBJ2-1; 10 bases are a match to TRBD2. Germline V gene lookup returns CDR1 SGHRS and CDR2 YFSETQ. The V segment lost 7 bases and the J segment 6 bases; nucleotides outside the gene matches: 7. The CDR3 runs to 14 residues. CDR3 region: CASHYGTSANEQFF. DNA of the CDR3: TGCGCCAGCCATTATGGGACTAGCGCCAATGAGCAGTTCTTC.

This clonotype has only a few counts. V gene TRBV6-6 combines with J gene TRBJ2-7; TRBD2 might be the D (6 bases). The V end lost 2 bases, the J end lost 4 bases, and 18 bases lay between the germline ends. Germline V CDR1 and CDR2: MNHNY, SVGAGI (reference sequence). The CDR3 is made up of 16 amino acids. The CDR3 protein is CASSYGGEPPFYEQYV. CDR3 DNA: TGTGCCAGCAGTTACGGCGGGGAACCCCCCTTTTACGAGCAGTACGTC.

This clonotype has at least ten counts. The rearrangement uses TRBV12-3 or TRBV12-4 and TRBJ1-5, with a possible D match to TRBD1 (5 bases). The germline V and J ends were trimmed by 5 bases and 1 base, with 9 bases remaining between them. This CDR3 is 14 amino acids long. CDR3 amino acids: CASSPGGSNQPQHF. CDR3 sequence (DNA): TGTGCCAGCAGTCCGGGGGGGAGCAATCAGCCCCAGCATTTT.

This clonotype was recorded at least ten times. J is TRBJ2-3 and V is TRBV29-1, with D uncertain. Germline V gives CDR1 SQVTM, CDR2 ANQGSEA. The CDR3 extends over 12 amino acids. Trimming took 6 bases from V and 2 from J, leaving 9 bases between them. CDR3 region: CSVYTFTDTQYF. The CDR3 bases are TGCAGCGTGTACACCTTCACAGATACGCAGTATTTT.

The V and J genes are TRBV6-5 and TRBJ1-2, with D possibly being TRBD1 (6 bases). Germline CDR1 MNHEY, CDR2 SVGAGI. The V gene lost 6 bases and the J gene lost 8 bases, with 13 bases spanning the gap. The CDR3 has 12 amino acids. The CDR3 bases are TGTGCCAGCAGCTCCCAGGGGACCGGCTACACCTTC. Residues: CASSSQGTGYTF.

The V call is TRBV29-1, the J call TRBJ1-4, with 9 bases that match TRBD1. J was trimmed by 8 bases and V by 6 bases; bases with no gene match: 4. The CDR3 sequence is 12 residues long. Germline V lookup: CDR1 SQVTM, CDR2 ANQGSEA. The CDR3 loop is CSVVTGGEKLFF. The CDR3 DNA reads TGCAGCGTCGTGACAGGGGGAGAAAAACTGTTTTTT.

This rearrangement joins TRBV24-1 to TRBJ1-5, with D uncertain. The CDR3 contains 14 residues. Germline lookup yields CDR1 KGHDR and CDR2 SFDVKD. V lost 4 bases to trimming and J lost 3 bases, with 9 bases between them. CDR3 in amino acids: CATSEATYNQPQHF. CDR3 nucleotides: TGTGCCACCAGTGAGGCCACATACAATCAGCCCCAGCATTTT.

This clonotype was seen only a few times. This chain joins TRBV6-6 and TRBJ2-2; TRBD2 matches at 7 bases. Trimming at V came to 2 bases and at J to 7 bases, leaving 16 bases not matched to a gene. Germline V gene data show CDR1 as MNHNY and CDR2 as SVGAGI (reference sequence). This CDR3 region has 18 residues. This chain's CDR3 is CASSYRSPREGRGGELFF. The CDR3 DNA reads as TGTGCCAGCAGTTACCGCAGTCCAAGGGAGGGCCGGGGCGGGGAGCTGTTTTTT.

This clonotype has just a few counts. The chain carries TRBV10-3 and TRBJ1-2, with 11 bases that match TRBD1. Germline-derived CDR1 and CDR2 are ENHRY and SYGVKD. This CDR3 has 13 amino acids. After removal of 6 bases from V and 7 bases from J, the junction contained 4 bases not matched to a gene. As DNA, the CDR3 is TGTGCCATCAGCCCCGGGACAGGGGGTGGCTACACCTTC. Its protein product is CAISPGTGGGYTF.

The table lists this clonotype with many counts. The V and J genes are TRBV6-1 and TRBJ2-5; D is unresolved. The germline V gene encodes CDR1 MNHNS and CDR2 SASEGT. The CDR3 loop spans 15 amino acids. V was clipped by 0 bases and J by 1 base, with 9 bases between them. The CDR3 nucleotides read TGTGCCAGCAGTGAAGCGCGAGCGACCCAAGAGACCCAGTACTTC. Translated, it gives CASSEARATQETQYF.

V usage is TRBV4-1 and J usage is TRBJ1-1; no clear D. Trimming shortened V by 1 base and J by 1 base, and 7 bases separated the two germline ends. Germline-derived CDR1 and CDR2 are MGHRA and YSYEKL. This CDR3 is built from 14 residues. The CDR3 here is CASSQVPPNTEAFF. CDR3 sequence (DNA): TGCGCCAGCAGCCAAGTTCCCCCGAACACTGAAGCTTTCTTT.

Many counts were recorded for this clonotype. The rearrangement links TRBV12-3 or TRBV12-4 to TRBJ2-1; D possibly corresponds to TRBD2 (6 bases). The CDR3 contains 16 residues. Trimming left V 3 bases short and J 0 bases short, with 12 bases between. The DNA of the CDR3 is TGTGCCAGCAGTTTTGGAGGGTTCCCCTCCTACAATGAGCAGTTCTTC. Translating gives CASSFGGFPSYNEQFF.

This clonotype came up a few times. The V and J genes are TRBV5-6 and TRBJ2-7, with TRBD1 matching 10 bases. This CDR3 comprises 14 residues. Germline CDR1 reads SGHDT; CDR2 reads YYEEEE. V trimming: 3 bases; J trimming: 3 bases; junction bases outside the gene matches: 3. CDR3 nucleotide sequence: TGTGCCAGCAGCTGGTGGACAGGGGGCTACGAGCAGTACTTC. This gives the protein CASSWWTGGYEQYF.